This T cell receptor beta chain stems from a study of a mutant IDH1 vaccine in newly diagnosed glioma. Across the study: Patients underwent eight vaccinations, which took place in weeks 1, 3, 5, 7, 11, 15, 19 and 23.

This sample's time point: week 11, during vaccination. Each dose of the vaccine consisted of 300 ug of mutant IDH1 20-mer peptide, with topical imiquimod. With regard to this clone: Antigen unknown.

The germline V gene encodes CDR1 MNHEY and CDR2 SMNVEV (reference sequence). V was pared by 6 bases and J by 4 bases, with 19 bases between. The CDR3 length is 16 residues. The method was immunoSEQ multiplex PCR; TCRdb's version includes in-frame clones alone and lacks a portion of them. The data show about 61,000 clones, about four fifths seen once. Study-wide points: Pseudoprogression seemed unlinked to shifts in top peripheral T cell clonotypes. The vaccine induced immune responses, and these occurred in roughly 93% of patients.

The sequenced sample was PBMCs, obtained from a glioma patient whose treatment included an IDH1 peptide vaccine. The source is a middle-aged man with glioma. This chain links TRBV27 with TRBJ1-5, with D possibly TRBD1 on 5 matching bases. This CDR3 is CASRLSGQHKNQPQHF. The DNA for the CDR3 is TGTGCCAGCAGACTAAGCGGACAACATAAGAATCAGCCCCAGCATTTT.